These 30 T cell receptor beta chains came from one sample sequenced in a study of beta chain features in type 1 diabetes. Study-wide results and limits: Shortening that was moderate but significant affected the TCRB CDR3s of Type 1 diabetes patients in all four CD4+ subsets.

Their antigens are not known. What was sequenced were expressed TCRB transcripts, since all of the isolated RNA had been reverse transcribed. Assay used: immunoSEQ multiplex PCR; TCRdb lists only in-frame clones, some missing. The sample carries just under 150,000 clones, about 13% recorded once. Sequencing was done on a sample of central memory CD4+ T cells from blood. These receptors were collected from a man aged 18 to 35 with type 1 diabetes.

This clone was counted only a few times. V usage is TRBV2 and J usage is TRBJ1-5; tentatively, D is TRBD1 (5 bases). Germline values: CDR1 SNHLY, CDR2 FYNNEI. Deletions cut 0 bases from V and 1 base from J, with 13 bases between. This CDR3 is 17 amino acids long. CDR3 nucleotide sequence: TGTGCCAGCAGTGAAGCTTGGGGCTCCGAGAGCAATCAGCCCCAGCATTTT. It is translated as CASSEAWGSESNQPQHF. Supplemented by reference TRBV2 and TRBJ1-5, the full variable domain reads EPEVTQTPSHQVTQMGQEVILRCVPISNHLYFYWYRQILGQKVEFLVSFYNNEISEKSEIFDDQFSVERPDGSNFTLKIRSTKLEDSAMYFCASSEAWGSESNQPQHFGDGTRLSIL.

This clone was detected a few times. This sequence joins TRBV30 and TRBJ2-7, with a tentative D call TRBD2 (7 bases). This CDR3 region has 13 residues. V was shortened by 6 bases and J by 2 bases, with 14 bases between the two germline ends. Per the germline V gene, CDR1 is GTSNPN and CDR2 is SVGIG (reference sequence). CDR3 sequence (DNA): TGTGCCTGCGGGGGGCAGGCCACCTACGAGCAGTACTTC. The encoded protein is CACGGQATYEQYF.

The sample holds a few counts of this clone. This rearrangement joins TRBV18 to TRBJ2-1, with D possibly TRBD1 on 5 matching bases. Germline CDR1 reads KGHSH; CDR2 reads LQKENI. The CDR3 has 14 amino acids. Trimming left V 4 bases short and J 1 base short, with 8 bases between. CDR3 protein: CASSRDSSYNEQFF. The CDR3 DNA reads TGTGCCAGCTCACGTGACAGTTCCTACAATGAGCAGTTCTTC.

This clone is medium-sized. The CDR3 spells CASSQWDREYNEQFF. The CDR3 nucleotides are TGTGCCAGCAGCCAGTGGGACCGCGAATACAATGAGCAGTTCTTC. The chain carries TRBV14 and TRBJ2-1, with D perhaps being TRBD1 or TRBD2 (5 bases each). The CDR3 covers 15 residues. Germline lookup yields CDR1 SGHDN and CDR2 FVKESK. Trimming shortened V by 3 bases and J by 4 bases, and 13 bases separated the two germline ends.

As regards this clone: One base away lies a much larger clone, so this may be a sequencing read error. The CDR3 sequence is CASRSYEQYF. CDR3 nucleotide sequence: TGTGCCAGCAGGTCCTACGAGCAGTACTTC. V and J are TRBV2 and TRBJ2-5, with D uncertain. The DNA end is more similar to TRBJ2-7, so the J call may be wrong. This CDR3 is built from 10 residues. Looked up from germline, CDR1 is SNHLY and CDR2 is FYNNEI.

This chain uses TRBV6-1 with TRBJ2-3, with 10 bases aligning to TRBD2. V gave up 4 bases and J gave up 4 bases; unmatched junction bases: 8. This CDR3 has 16 residues. Germline lookup yields CDR1 MNHNS and CDR2 SASEGT. The CDR3 sequence: CASSVRLAGAADTQYF. Here the CDR3 DNA reads TGTGCCAGCAGTGTACGGCTAGCGGGGGCGGCAGATACGCAGTATTTT.

This sequence joins TRBV9 and TRBJ2-2; the D is unclear. Germline-derived CDR1 and CDR2 are SGDLS and YYNGEE. There are 14 residues in the CDR3. Trimming left V 0 bases short and J 3 bases short, with 6 bases between. The CDR3 DNA reads as TGTGCCAGCAGCGTAGAACAGTACACCGGGGAGCTGTTTTTT. Translating gives CASSVEQYTGELFF. Drawing the rest from reference TRBV9 and TRBJ2-2, the complete variable domain is DSGVTQTPKHLITATGQRVTLRCSPRSGDLSVYWYQQSLDQGLQFLIQYYNGEERAKGNILERFSAQQFPDLHSELNLSSLELGDSALYFCASSVEQYTGELFFGEGSRLTVL.

A few counts support this clone. The chain is built from TRBV28 and TRBJ2-7, with D perhaps being TRBD1 or TRBD2 (7 bases each). The CDR3 extends over 19 amino acids. Germline V gene data show CDR1 as MDHEN and CDR2 as SYDVKM. The V and J ends lost 7 bases and 0 bases respectively, with 28 bases between them. CDR3 bases: TGTGCCAGCACCTCCGGGTCCGAACAGGGGAGCGGGGACTCCTACGAGCAGTACTTC. Residues: CASTSGSEQGSGDSYEQYF.

This chain uses TRBV29-1 with TRBJ2-2; D tentatively reads TRBD1 or TRBD2 (7 bases each). The CDR3 runs to 14 residues. Germline-derived CDR1 and CDR2 are SQVTM and ANQGSEA. V lost 6 bases and J 5 bases, leaving 16 bases between the germline ends. CDR3 nucleotide sequence: TGCAGCGTCCAGGGGGGGACCGCTACCGGGGAGCTGTTTTTT. It codes for CSVQGGTATGELFF.

The sample holds a few counts of this clone. This sequence joins TRBV25-1 and TRBJ2-2; 7 bases are a match to TRBD1. This CDR3 is built from 15 residues. Trimming at V came to 5 bases and at J to 0 bases, leaving 3 bases not matched to a gene. Germline V CDR1 and CDR2: MGHDK, SYGVNS. CDR3 loop: CASSYRGSNTGELFF. As DNA, the CDR3 is TGTGCCAGCAGTTACAGGGGCTCGAACACCGGGGAGCTGTTTTTT. Combining the CDR3 with reference TRBV25-1 and TRBJ2-2 gives the whole variable domain EADIYQTPRYLVIGTGKKITLECSQTMGHDKMYWYQQDPGMELHLIHYSYGVNSTEKGDLSSESTVSRIRTEHFPLTLESARPSHTSQYLCASSYRGSNTGELFFGEGSRLTVL.

A few counts support this clone. The chain links TRBV6-5 to TRBJ1-2; D possibly corresponds to TRBD1 (5 bases). V lost 6 bases and J 7 bases, leaving 15 bases between the germline ends. There are 13 residues in the CDR3. Per germline, CDR1 MNHEY and CDR2 SVGAGI. This chain's CDR3 is CASSRPTDLGYTF. As DNA, the CDR3 is TGTGCCAGCAGCCGGCCGACAGACCTTGGCTACACCTTC.

This clone was seen only a few times. The chain combines TRBV7-6 with TRBJ2-7; possibly TRBD1 or TRBD2 for D (5 bases each). With 5 bases removed from V and 3 bases from J, the gap between germline ends came to 14 bases. From germline, CDR1 is SGHVS and CDR2 FNYEAQ. This CDR3 comprises 14 residues. The CDR3 region is CASSVSVGGYEQYF. The DNA of the CDR3 is TGTGCCAGCAGCGTAAGCGTTGGGGGCTACGAGCAGTACTTC.

This clone has more than one count but fewer than ten. The chain recombines TRBV2 with TRBJ1-5; 7 nucleotides line up with TRBD1. The CDR3 has 14 residues. Per the germline V gene, CDR1 is SNHLY and CDR2 is FYNNEI. Trimming at V came to 5 bases and at J to 5 bases, leaving 6 bases not matched to a gene. CDR3 DNA: TGTGCCAGCAGTAACACAGGGGACCATCAGCCCCAGCATTTT. It encodes CASSNTGDHQPQHF. The full variable domain, completed using reference TRBV2 and TRBJ1-5, is EPEVTQTPSHQVTQMGQEVILRCVPISNHLYFYWYRQILGQKVEFLVSFYNNEISEKSEIFDDQFSVERPDGSNFTLKIRSTKLEDSAMYFCASSNTGDHQPQHFGDGTRLSIL.

Remarks on this clone: The sample contains more than one DNA sequence encoding this CDR3. This chain links TRBV18 with TRBJ1-1, with D unresolved. Germline CDR1 reads KGHSH; CDR2 reads LQKENI. The V gene lost 2 bases and the J gene lost 1 base, with 5 bases spanning the gap. The CDR3 is 13 amino acids. The CDR3 is CASSPSENTEAFF. The CDR3 DNA sequence: TGTGCCAGCTCACCAAGCGAGAACACTGAAGCTTTCTTT. Using reference TRBV18 and TRBJ1-1 for the parts outside the CDR3, the full variable domain is NAGVMQNPRHLVRRRGQEARLRCSPMKGHSHVYWYRQLPEEGLKFMVYLQKENIIDESGMPKERFSAEFPKEGPSILRIQQVVRGDSAAYFCASSPSENTEAFFGQGTRLTVV.

This clone has only a few counts. This chain links TRBV2 with TRBJ1-6; no firm D call. Deletions cut 4 bases from V and 7 bases from J, with 8 bases between. Per the germline V gene, CDR1 is SNHLY and CDR2 is FYNNEI. The CDR3 has 13 residues. CDR3 region: CASSAGYNSPLHF. CDR3 sequence (DNA): TGTGCCAGCAGTGCGGGATACAATTCACCCCTCCACTTT.

This chain links TRBV7-3 with TRBJ1-3, with D perhaps matching TRBD1 (5 bases). CDR3 length equals 15 residues. Trimming cost V 5 bases and J 0 bases, with 11 bases left between them. The V gene's germline CDR1 is SGHTA and CDR2 FQGTGA. The CDR3 coding sequence is TGTGCCAGCAGCCCCGACAGAGGCTCTGGAAACACCATATATTTT. This sequence encodes CASSPDRGSGNTIYF. Full variable domain (missing parts from reference TRBV7-3 and TRBJ1-3): GAGVSQTPSNKVTEKGKYVELRCDPISGHTALYWYRQSLGQGPEFLIYFQGTGAADDSGLPNDRFFAVRPEGSVSTLKIQRTERGDSAVYLCASSPDRGSGNTIYFGEGSWLTVV.

This clone has more than one count but fewer than ten. The V gene is TRBV5-6, the J gene TRBJ1-2; a possible D gene is TRBD1 (5 bases). CDR1 SGHDT and CDR2 YYEEEE come from the germline V gene. The germline V and J ends were trimmed by 1 base and 4 bases, with 8 bases remaining between them. The CDR3 sequence is 13 residues long. The CDR3 sequence is CASSLYRGYGYTF. The CDR3 nucleotides read TGTGCCAGCAGCTTGTATAGGGGCTATGGCTACACCTTC.

This clone was detected a few times. The CDR3 DNA is TGTGCCAGCAGTGAACCCGGGGCCGGGGAGCTGTTTTTT. Its protein product is CASSEPGAGELFF. The rearrangement links TRBV2 to TRBJ2-2, with D possibly matching TRBD2 (5 bases). The V and J ends lost 2 bases and 6 bases respectively, with 7 bases between them. This CDR3 region has 13 residues. The germline gives CDR1 SNHLY, CDR2 FYNNEI.

V usage is TRBV4-1 and J usage is TRBJ1-4; D is unclear. The germline V gene encodes CDR1 MGHRA and CDR2 YSYEKL. V lost 4 bases to trimming and J lost 10 bases, with 13 bases between them. The CDR3 has 13 residues. The CDR3 protein is CASSRESRGKLFF. As DNA, the CDR3 is TGCGCCAGCAGCCGTGAGTCTCGGGGAAAACTGTTTTTT.

In this sample, this clone turned up a few times. The chain couples TRBV5-6 to TRBJ2-1, with TRBD2 matching 8 bases. Per germline, CDR1 SGHDT and CDR2 YYEEEE. V was pared by 0 bases and J by 6 bases, with 2 bases of the junction left unmatched. The CDR3 has 14 residues. The CDR3 nucleotides are TGTGCCAGCAGCTTGGCCGGGACTAGCAATGAGCAGTTCTTC. Its translation: CASSLAGTSNEQFF.

This chain links TRBV30 with TRBJ1-5; no reliable D call. The CDR3 totals 13 residues. Germline CDR1 reads GTSNPN; CDR2 reads SVGIG (reference sequence). V was cut by 2 bases and J by 4 bases, with 9 bases left in between. The CDR3 protein is CAWSREANQPQHF. The CDR3 coding sequence is TGTGCCTGGAGTAGGGAAGCGAATCAGCCCCAGCATTTT.

The chain recombines TRBV7-3 with TRBJ2-5; possible D gene TRBD2, 6 bases. Germline-derived CDR1 and CDR2 are SGHTA and FQGTGA. The CDR3 covers 15 residues. V was cut by 0 bases and J by 4 bases, with 12 bases left in between. CDR3 amino acids: CASSLTTAGGETQYF. CDR3 DNA: TGTGCCAGCAGCTTAACGACGGCCGGGGGAGAGACCCAGTACTTC.

This clone was detected only a few times. The chain employs TRBV5-6 and TRBJ2-4, with 9 bases that match TRBD2. Germline V gene data show CDR1 as SGHDT and CDR2 as YYEEEE. V was pared by 3 bases and J by 8 bases, with 6 bases of the junction left unmatched. CDR3 length: 14 amino acids. DNA for the CDR3: TGTGCCAGCAGCTCTAGCGGGGCCCCAGACATTCAGTACTTC. Translation gives CASSSSGAPDIQYF.

Only a few counts were recorded for this clone. The rearrangement links TRBV28 to TRBJ1-1; 7 nucleotides agree with TRBD1. In germline, CDR1 is MDHEN, CDR2 SYDVKM. The length of the CDR3 is 15 residues. J was trimmed by 4 bases and V by 5 bases; bases with no gene match: 10. The CDR3 nucleotides are TGTGCCAGCAGTCCCCAAGACAGGGACGGCACTGAAGCTTTCTTT. This encodes CASSPQDRDGTEAFF.

This clone has only a few counts. The chain couples TRBV7-9 to TRBJ1-1; D is unresolved. Trimming took off 10 bases at V and 2 bases at J, with 17 bases between the two ends. There are 14 residues in the CDR3. Germline V gives CDR1 SEHNR, CDR2 FQNEAQ (reference sequence). CDR3 sequence reads: CATSPRSVNTEAFF. DNA of the CDR3: TGTGCCACCTCCCCTCGCTCGGTAAACACTGAAGCTTTCTTT.

CDR3 coding DNA: TGTGCCAGCAGCCAAGATCTGGGAATTGGCAATGAGCAGTTCTTC. This translates into CASSQDLGIGNEQFF. This chain uses TRBV14 with TRBJ2-1; D gene unclear. The germline CDR1 and CDR2 sequences are SGHDN and FVKESK. The CDR3 totals 15 residues. Trimming stripped 0 bases from V and 6 bases from J, with 12 bases between.

The chain links TRBV5-6 to TRBJ1-2, with a weak D call TRBD1 (5 bases). Per the germline V gene, CDR1 is SGHDT and CDR2 is YYEEEE. The germline V and J ends were trimmed by 1 base and 2 bases, with 9 bases remaining between them. The CDR3 length is 14 residues. DNA for the CDR3: TGTGCCAGCAGCTTGAAGGAGGGGAACTATGGCTACACCTTC. This encodes CASSLKEGNYGYTF.

This clone was observed a handful of times. In nucleotides, the CDR3 is TGTGCCAGCAGTGAACAGATAGCTGAAGCTTTCTTT. Its translation is CASSEQIAEAFF. The V call is TRBV2, the J call TRBJ1-1, with no clear D. Germline values: CDR1 SNHLY, CDR2 FYNNEI. V was trimmed by 2 bases and J by 6 bases, leaving 7 bases between them. CDR3 length equals 12 residues.

This clone came up a few times. The chain carries TRBV6-6 and TRBJ1-6, with a possible D match to TRBD1 (6 bases). Trimming took off 5 bases at V and 6 bases at J, with 11 bases between the two ends. Germline CDR1 reads MNHNY; CDR2 reads SVGAGI (reference sequence). CDR3 length: 14 amino acids. The CDR3 region is CASSREGGNSPLHF. The CDR3 DNA reads as TGTGCCAGCAGTCGGGAGGGGGGTAATTCACCCCTCCACTTT.

The chain combines TRBV25-1 with TRBJ2-5; 7 positions agree with TRBD2. Trimming cost V 4 bases and J 5 bases; bases outside gene matches: 7. From germline, CDR1 is MGHDK and CDR2 SYGVNS. The CDR3 is 14 residues long. The CDR3 sequence is CASSGRGGGETQYF. The CDR3 coding sequence is TGTGCCAGCAGTGGACGTGGGGGAGGGGAGACCCAGTACTTC.